Listed below are T cell receptor beta chains from one sample, sequenced in a study of blood T cell repertoires in COVID-19. The protocol was immunoSEQ multiplex PCR, while the TCRdb copy is restricted to in-frame clones and leaves out a portion. The data hold about 57,000 clones, with roughly 80% observed a single time. The sequenced sample was PBMCs or T cells enriched from blood (not recorded which). The receptors here all came from a woman between 40 and 50 years old with acute COVID-19. The CDR3 runs from the conserved cysteine through the conserved F or W. A D gene is named only where the DNA matches it firmly. Only part of the rows carry a size: once, few, many, or a class if the clone is expanded.

clone_size: .; v_call: TRBV28; d_call: .; j_call: TRBJ1-1; cdr3_aa: CASLLGRGTEAFF; cdr3_nt: TGTGCGTCGCTCCTGGGGCGGGGCACTGAAGCTTTCTTT
clone_size: .; v_call: TRBV19; d_call: TRBD2; j_call: TRBJ2-1; cdr3_aa: CASSIGVSGTSGRYEQFF; cdr3_nt: TGTGCCAGTAGTATAGGAGTGTCCGGGACTAGCGGGAGATATGAGCAGTTCTTC
clone_size: .; v_call: TRBV9; d_call: TRBD1; j_call: TRBJ1-4; cdr3_aa: CASSVGTGGSEKLFF; cdr3_nt: TGTGCCAGCAGCGTAGGGACAGGGGGGTCGGAAAAACTGTTTTTT
clone_size: .; v_call: TRBV11-2; d_call: TRBD1; j_call: TRBJ1-5; cdr3_aa: CASSLGTGGGNQPQHF; cdr3_nt: TGTGCCAGCAGCCTCGGGACAGGGGGTGGCAATCAGCCCCAGCATTTT
clone_size: .; v_call: TRBV7-9; d_call: TRBD2; j_call: TRBJ2-1; cdr3_aa: CASSLLPLAGANNEQFF; cdr3_nt: TGTGCCAGCAGCCTCCTGCCCCTAGCGGGAGCCAACAATGAGCAGTTCTTC
clone_size: once; v_call: TRBV29-1; d_call: .; j_call: TRBJ1-1; cdr3_aa: CSVGVTGTEAFF; cdr3_nt: TGCAGCGTTGGAGTAACGGGCACTGAAGCTTTCTTT
clone_size: .; v_call: TRBV5-1; d_call: TRBD1; j_call: TRBJ2-2; cdr3_aa: CASAKGQGSSFHTGELFF; cdr3_nt: TGCGCCAGCGCCAAGGGACAGGGAAGCTCATTTCACACCGGGGAGCTGTTTTTT
clone_size: .; v_call: TRBV11-3; d_call: .; j_call: TRBJ2-2; cdr3_aa: CASSLGGNTGELFF; cdr3_nt: TGTGCCAGCAGCTTGGGGGGAAACACCGGGGAGCTGTTTTTT
clone_size: .; v_call: TRBV29-1; d_call: .; j_call: TRBJ1-1; cdr3_aa: CSTQTGQLEAFF; cdr3_nt: TGCAGCACACAAACAGGACAGCTTGAAGCTTTCTTT
clone_size: .; v_call: TRBV28; d_call: TRBD2; j_call: TRBJ2-1; cdr3_aa: CASSLWSGTSGNEQFF; cdr3_nt: TGTGCCAGCAGTTTATGGTCCGGGACTAGCGGCAATGAGCAGTTCTTC
clone_size: .; v_call: TRBV19; d_call: .; j_call: TRBJ2-4; cdr3_aa: CASSLWGVAKNIQYF; cdr3_nt: TGTGCCAGTAGTCTTTGGGGGGTAGCCAAAAACATTCAGTACTTC
clone_size: .; v_call: TRBV4-1; d_call: .; j_call: TRBJ1-4; cdr3_aa: CASSHITATNEKLFF; cdr3_nt: TGCGCCAGCAGCCACATCACAGCTACTAATGAAAAACTGTTTTTT
clone_size: few; v_call: TRBV10-2; d_call: .; j_call: TRBJ1-4; cdr3_aa: CASSESSPLGLPLLFF; cdr3_nt: TGCGCCAGCAGTGAGTCGAGTCCATTAGGACTGCCTCTTCTGTTTTTT
clone_size: .; v_call: TRBV6-1; d_call: .; j_call: TRBJ2-2; cdr3_aa: CASSEQGGGELFF; cdr3_nt: TGTGCCAGCAGTGAACAGGGCGGCGGGGAGCTGTTTTTT
clone_size: .; v_call: TRBV27; d_call: .; j_call: TRBJ1-2; cdr3_aa: CASTPSGGDYGYTF; cdr3_nt: TGTGCCAGCACCCCATCGGGAGGGGACTATGGCTACACCTTC
clone_size: .; v_call: TRBV11-2; d_call: TRBD2; j_call: TRBJ2-7; cdr3_aa: CASSLIAGGLGEQYF; cdr3_nt: TGTGCCAGCAGCTTAATAGCGGGGGGATTGGGCGAGCAGTACTTC
clone_size: .; v_call: TRBV11-2; d_call: TRBD1; j_call: TRBJ1-4; cdr3_aa: CASSGAGQLNEKLFF; cdr3_nt: TGTGCCAGCAGCGGCGCGGGACAGCTAAATGAAAAACTGTTTTTT
clone_size: medium-sized; v_call: TRBV2; d_call: .; j_call: TRBJ1-2; cdr3_aa: CATLSGPANYGYTF; cdr3_nt: TGTGCCACCCTTTCGGGTCCAGCAAACTATGGCTACACCTTC
clone_size: .; v_call: TRBV24-1; d_call: .; j_call: TRBJ2-6; cdr3_aa: CATSDPTASGANVLTF; cdr3_nt: TGTGCCACCAGTGACCCGACAGCCTCTGGGGCCAACGTCCTGACTTTC
clone_size: .; v_call: TRBV7-9; d_call: .; j_call: TRBJ2-3; cdr3_aa: CASSPRGPDTQYF; cdr3_nt: TGTGCCAGCAGCCCAAGAGGTCCAGATACGCAGTATTTT
clone_size: .; v_call: TRBV27; d_call: .; j_call: TRBJ1-2; cdr3_aa: CASKQGSYGYTF; cdr3_nt: TGTGCCAGCAAACAGGGCTCCTATGGCTACACCTTC
clone_size: .; v_call: TRBV19; d_call: TRBD2; j_call: TRBJ2-7; cdr3_aa: CASRTSGDYEQYF; cdr3_nt: TGTGCCAGTAGGACTAGCGGGGATTACGAGCAGTACTTC
clone_size: .; v_call: TRBV5-1; d_call: .; j_call: TRBJ2-4; cdr3_aa: CASSLTQANIQYF; cdr3_nt: TGCGCCAGCAGCTTGACCCAGGCAAACATTCAGTACTTC
clone_size: .; v_call: TRBV6-5; d_call: .; j_call: TRBJ1-1; cdr3_aa: CASSYSRGNTEAFF; cdr3_nt: TGTGCCAGCAGTTACTCCAGGGGGAACACTGAAGCTTTCTTT
clone_size: .; v_call: TRBV7-8; d_call: TRBD1; j_call: TRBJ2-5; cdr3_aa: CASSLQTGQGRETQYF; cdr3_nt: TGTGCCAGCAGCTTGCAAACCGGACAGGGAAGGGAGACCCAGTACTTC
clone_size: .; v_call: TRBV6-5; d_call: TRBD1; j_call: TRBJ2-4; cdr3_aa: CASRAGTGSGNIQYF; cdr3_nt: TGTGCCAGCAGGGCCGGGACAGGGTCGGGAAACATTCAGTACTTC
clone_size: .; v_call: TRBV25-1; d_call: TRBD2; j_call: TRBJ2-3; cdr3_aa: CASGTSGGITDTQYF; cdr3_nt: TGTGCCTCCGGGACTAGCGGGGGGATCACAGATACGCAGTATTTT
clone_size: .; v_call: TRBV7-6; d_call: .; j_call: TRBJ2-1; cdr3_aa: CASSLSFNEQFF; cdr3_nt: TGTGCCAGCAGCTTATCCTTCAATGAGCAGTTCTTC
clone_size: .; v_call: TRBV28; d_call: TRBD1; j_call: TRBJ1-6; cdr3_aa: CANQGQGDSPLHF; cdr3_nt: TGTGCCAACCAGGGACAGGGGGATTCACCCCTCCACTTT
clone_size: .; v_call: TRBV19; d_call: .; j_call: TRBJ1-5; cdr3_aa: CATEETYNQPQHF; cdr3_nt: TGTGCCACCGAGGAGACGTACAATCAGCCCCAGCATTTT
clone_size: .; v_call: TRBV6-5; d_call: .; j_call: TRBJ1-5; cdr3_aa: CASSYSAVYSNQPQHF; cdr3_nt: TGTGCCAGCAGTTACTCCGCAGTATATAGCAATCAGCCCCAGCATTTT
clone_size: .; v_call: TRBV27; d_call: .; j_call: TRBJ1-2; cdr3_aa: CASSRPTGDGYTF; cdr3_nt: TGTGCCAGCAGCCGGCCGACAGGAGATGGCTACACCTTC
clone_size: .; v_call: TRBV27; d_call: .; j_call: TRBJ1-1; cdr3_aa: CASSLYSVNTEAFF; cdr3_nt: TGTGCCAGCAGTTTATATTCGGTTAACACTGAAGCTTTCTTT
clone_size: .; v_call: TRBV7-9; d_call: TRBD1; j_call: TRBJ2-1; cdr3_aa: CASSLGQGAHFSYNEQFF; cdr3_nt: TGTGCCAGCAGCTTAGGACAGGGGGCCCACTTCTCCTACAATGAGCAGTTCTTC
clone_size: once; v_call: TRBV27; d_call: TRBD1; j_call: TRBJ1-6; cdr3_aa: CASSLDRDRPFPYNSPLHF; cdr3_nt: TGTGCCAGCAGTTTGGACCGGGACAGGCCCTTCCCCTATAATTCACCCCTCCACTTT
clone_size: .; v_call: TRBV27; d_call: .; j_call: TRBJ1-2; cdr3_aa: CASSLGGTTEGYTF; cdr3_nt: TGTGCCAGCAGTCTCGGTGGGACAACGGAAGGCTACACCTTC
clone_size: few; v_call: TRBV18; d_call: .; j_call: TRBJ1-2; cdr3_aa: CASSGDKYGYTF; cdr3_nt: TGTGCCAGCTCAGGGGACAAGTATGGCTACACCTTC
clone_size: .; v_call: TRBV7-6; d_call: .; j_call: TRBJ1-1; cdr3_aa: CASSIEGEWTEAFF; cdr3_nt: TGTGCCAGCAGCATCGAGGGGGAATGGACTGAAGCTTTCTTT
clone_size: .; v_call: TRBV19; d_call: TRBD1; j_call: TRBJ1-2; cdr3_aa: CASSSGTGEGYGYTF; cdr3_nt: TGTGCCAGTAGTTCCGGGACAGGGGAAGGCTATGGCTACACCTTC
clone_size: .; v_call: TRBV12-3/TRBV12-4; d_call: .; j_call: TRBJ2-4; cdr3_aa: CASSFLRKNIQYF; cdr3_nt: TGTGCCAGCAGTTTCTTGCGGAAAAACATTCAGTACTTC
clone_size: .; v_call: TRBV11-2; d_call: TRBD1; j_call: TRBJ2-2; cdr3_aa: CASSLSGTDTGELFF; cdr3_nt: TGTGCCAGCAGCCTCTCCGGGACAGACACCGGGGAGCTGTTTTTT
clone_size: .; v_call: TRBV7-9; d_call: .; j_call: TRBJ2-6; cdr3_aa: CASSLGQDGGANVLTF; cdr3_nt: TGTGCCAGCAGCTTGGGCCAGGATGGGGGGGCCAACGTCCTGACTTTC
clone_size: .; v_call: TRBV19; d_call: .; j_call: TRBJ2-3; cdr3_aa: CASSLRWADTQYF; cdr3_nt: TGTGCCAGTAGCCTGAGGTGGGCAGATACGCAGTATTTT
clone_size: .; v_call: TRBV28; d_call: TRBD1; j_call: TRBJ2-1; cdr3_aa: CASRAKTTGGRNEQFF; cdr3_nt: TGTGCCAGCAGAGCAAAAACGACAGGGGGCAGGAATGAGCAGTTCTTC
clone_size: .; v_call: TRBV9; d_call: .; j_call: TRBJ2-2; cdr3_aa: CASSGSGRVTGELFF; cdr3_nt: TGTGCCAGCAGCGGGAGCGGGCGTGTAACCGGGGAGCTGTTTTTT
clone_size: .; v_call: TRBV18; d_call: TRBD1; j_call: TRBJ2-2; cdr3_aa: CASSPSGGANTGELFF; cdr3_nt: TGTGCCAGCTCACCTTCAGGGGGCGCGAACACCGGGGAGCTGTTTTTT
clone_size: few; v_call: TRBV7-8; d_call: .; j_call: TRBJ2-3; cdr3_aa: CASSFQVDTQYF; cdr3_nt: TGTGCCAGCAGCTTTCAGGTAGATACGCAGTATTTT
clone_size: .; v_call: TRBV28; d_call: TRBD1; j_call: TRBJ1-1; cdr3_aa: CASSFAGGRNTEAFF; cdr3_nt: TGTGCCAGCAGTTTCGCAGGGGGGCGGAACACTGAAGCTTTCTTT
clone_size: .; v_call: TRBV7-9; d_call: .; j_call: TRBJ1-2; cdr3_aa: CASSFPDPQGAYTF; cdr3_nt: TGTGCCAGCAGCTTCCCTGACCCCCAGGGTGCCTACACCTTC
clone_size: .; v_call: TRBV19; d_call: .; j_call: TRBJ1-5; cdr3_aa: CASSMKGDHQPQHF; cdr3_nt: TGTGCCAGTAGTATGAAGGGGGATCATCAGCCCCAGCATTTT
clone_size: .; v_call: TRBV2; d_call: TRBD2; j_call: TRBJ2-5; cdr3_aa: CASEGLAVSRTQYF; cdr3_nt: TGTGCCAGCGAGGGACTAGCGGTTTCTCGGACCCAGTACTTC
clone_size: .; v_call: TRBV7-8; d_call: TRBD1; j_call: TRBJ1-5; cdr3_aa: CASSLLSYRGLSQPQHF; cdr3_nt: TGTGCCAGCAGCTTATTAAGTTACAGGGGATTAAGTCAGCCCCAGCATTTT
clone_size: .; v_call: TRBV7-9; d_call: TRBD2; j_call: TRBJ2-5; cdr3_aa: CASTVAGPQETQYF; cdr3_nt: TGTGCCAGCACCGTAGCGGGGCCCCAAGAGACCCAGTACTTC
clone_size: .; v_call: TRBV3-1/TRBV3-2; d_call: .; j_call: TRBJ2-3; cdr3_aa: CASSQDPRADTQYF; cdr3_nt: TGTGCCAGCAGCCAAGATCCCCGGGCAGATACGCAGTATTTT
clone_size: .; v_call: TRBV29-1; d_call: .; j_call: TRBJ2-1; cdr3_aa: CSVGGEQFF; cdr3_nt: TGCAGCGTCGGTGGTGAGCAGTTCTTC
clone_size: .; v_call: TRBV19; d_call: .; j_call: TRBJ1-5; cdr3_aa: CASSIYRDSNQPQHF; cdr3_nt: TGTGCCAGTAGTATTTATCGCGATAGCAATCAGCCCCAGCATTTT